This note documents a single TCR beta chain sequence. Its cognate antigen is unknown. J lost 0 bases, V lost 4 bases, and 8 bases had no gene match. Germline V gives CDR1 SEHNR, CDR2 FQNEAQ (reference sequence). The CDR3 runs to 17 residues. This record belongs to a study of T cell responses to AZD1222 COVID-19 vaccine. Findings and limits, study-wide: At baseline, just five to seven AZD1222 recipients tested seropositive. Most donors were white British, females outnumbered males, and clonal diversity was possibly underestimated.

Libraries were prepared by immunoSEQ multiplex PCR; TCRdb keeps only in-frame clonotypes and omits some of them. Among 90,000 to 150,000 clones listed, about nine tenths were seen once. This material consisted of peripheral blood, taken on day 0 of AZD1222 vaccination. The clonotype originates from an adult in good health. This chain links TRBV7-9 with TRBJ2-2, with 7 nucleotides matching TRBD2. The CDR3 DNA is TGTGCCAGCAGCTCCCTGGGCGGGGGTCCGAACACCGGGGAGCTGTTTTTT. Protein product: CASSSLGGGPNTGELFF.